Many counts were recorded for the clone carrying this T cell receptor beta chain. Its matching antigen is unknown. The CDR3 end is not reached by the read, which stops 3 residues before it; the germline J gene fills it in. Libraries were prepared by immunoSEQ multiplex PCR; TCRdb keeps only in-frame clonotypes and omits some of them. The table lists approximately 81,000 clones, with no singletons. CDR1 DFQATT and CDR2 SNEGSKA come from the germline V gene (reference sequence). This CDR3 region has 12 residues. The V end lost 5 bases, the J end lost 4 bases, and 9 bases lay between the germline ends. The data originate from a study of T cell clonality in common variable immunodeficiency. Each donor provided roughly 5 to 8 ml of heparinized whole blood. General observations from the study: Fewer deletions and N-nucleotide insertions were reportedly seen in common variable immunodeficiency TCR beta sequences.

Sequences were obtained from peripheral blood mononuclear cells. The receptor comes from a person aged 18-69 years in good health. This chain joins TRBV20-1 and TRBJ1-5, with TRBD1 as a possible D gene (5 bases). This CDR3 reads CSAGGGNQPQHF. CDR3 DNA (partial): TGCAGTGCTGGCGGGGGAAATCAGCCC.